This T cell receptor (beta chain) is from a study of CXCR3-negative and CXCR3-positive naive CD8 T cells. Study-level points and caveats: Hydrophobicity of TRB CDR3s was greater in CXCR3-positive naive cells than in CXCR3-negative naive cells. In both naive subsets diversity was comparably high, whereas memory CD8+ cells showed much lower diversity.

Via 5' RACE with UMI labels, TRB cDNA libraries were prepared. TCRdb reprocessed the 5' RACE reads, with one entry per CDR3 protein and no DNA. The ten most abundant clones cover about 1% of a sample with about 98,000 distinct CDR3 sequences. In regard to this clonotype: Antigen: not known.

The CDR3 length is 13 residues. Germline CDR1 SQVTM, CDR2 ANQGSEA. The sorting of each CD8+ T cell subset was done in triplicate, at 250,000 to 300,000 cells each. The sequenced sample was naive CXCR3+ CD8+ T cells from blood. Noted subset: CD45RO-CCR7+CD27+CD95- naive CD8+ T cells expressing CXCR3 (TNR3+). This receptor was taken from a human donor in good health. Some clones in this sample may be carry-over from other donors' samples. J is TRBJ2-7 and V is TRBV29-1; checking the TCRdb D call of TRBD1 is not possible without DNA. This chain's CDR3 is CSVETGRSYEQYF.